The 16 T cell receptor beta chains below all came from one sample that was sequenced in a study of identical twins. TCRdb reanalysed the 5' RACE reads using MiXCR and keeps one entry per CDR3 protein. The sample lists over 550,000 distinct CDR3 sequences; about 7.6% were seen once. The sample was also linked to a second study, of yellow fever vaccine responses in identical twins.

The sequenced sample was PBMCs. These receptors all come from a woman younger than 35 in good health.

The genes are TRBV9 and TRBJ2-1; 7 bases line up with TRBD2. The CDR3 has 17 residues. V lost 4 bases, J lost 0 bases, and 10 bases stayed unmatched. From germline, CDR1 is SGDLS and CDR2 YYNGEE. The CDR3 coding sequence is TGTGCCAGCAGCACCCCTAGCGGTTCCCTCTCCTACAATGAGCAGTTCTTC. The encoded protein is CASSTPSGSLSYNEQFF.

The chain uses TRBV6-1 and TRBJ2-2, with 8 bases that match TRBD2. J gave up 2 bases and V 7 bases, and 9 bases lay outside the gene matches. This CDR3 spans 16 amino acids. Looked up from germline, CDR1 is MNHNS and CDR2 is SASEGT. Here the CDR3 reads CASTYSGGPNTGELFF. CDR3 in DNA: TGTGCCAGCACCTACAGCGGGGGCCCTAACACCGGGGAGCTGTTTTTT.

This clonotype came up a few times. The CDR3 spells CASSRDLVWQYV. CDR3 DNA: TGTGCCAGCAGTCGGGACCTGGTGTGGCAGTACGTC. This chain links TRBV28 with TRBJ2-7; D assignment may be TRBD1 or TRBD2 (5 bases each). V was clipped by 5 bases and J by 9 bases, with 14 bases between them. The germline V gene encodes CDR1 MDHEN and CDR2 SYDVKM. The CDR3 covers 12 residues.

This clonotype was counted between two and nine times. The DNA for the CDR3 is TGCAGTGCTAGAGATCGAACAGGGCTGGAGACCCAGTACTTC. Its protein product is CSARDRTGLETQYF. V gene TRBV20-1 combines with J gene TRBJ2-5, with D perhaps TRBD1 (6 bases). V was clipped by 0 bases and J by 5 bases, with 13 bases between them. The length of the CDR3 is 14 residues. The germline gives CDR1 DFQATT, CDR2 SNEGSKA (reference sequence).

This clonotype has more than one count but fewer than ten. The V and J genes are TRBV20-1 and TRBJ2-1; 10 positions agree with TRBD2. The germline CDR1 and CDR2 sequences are DFQATT and SNEGSKA (reference sequence). J gave up 6 bases and V 2 bases, and 4 bases lay outside the gene matches. The CDR3 loop spans 14 amino acids. DNA of the CDR3: TGCAGTGCTAGACTAGCGGGAGTTGTCAATGAGCAGTTCTTC. It codes for CSARLAGVVNEQFF.

The J gene is TRBJ1-2, the V gene TRBV2, with 7 bases fitting TRBD1. Looked up from germline, CDR1 is SNHLY and CDR2 is FYNNEI. This CDR3 region has 14 residues. The junction had 11 bases not matched to a gene; V was cut back by 7 bases and J by 6 bases. The chain's CDR3 is CASKIETGRNGYTF. CDR3 coding DNA: TGTGCCAGCAAAATAGAGACAGGGAGGAATGGCTACACCTTC. The whole variable domain, filled in from reference TRBV2 and TRBJ1-2, reads EPEVTQTPSHQVTQMGQEVILRCVPISNHLYFYWYRQILGQKVEFLVSFYNNEISEKSEIFDDQFSVERPDGSNFTLKIRSTKLEDSAMYFCASKIETGRNGYTFGSGTRLTVV.

The chain employs TRBV20-1 and TRBJ2-7; D uncertain. V was shortened by 3 bases and J by 8 bases, with 11 bases between the two germline ends. This CDR3 is 11 amino acids long. CDR1 DFQATT and CDR2 SNEGSKA come from the germline V gene (reference sequence). In nucleotides, the CDR3 is TGCAGTGCTAGTTCCTACTATCAGCAGTACGTC. Protein product: CSASSYYQQYV.

The rearrangement links TRBV7-2 to TRBJ2-7; D is possibly TRBD2 (6 bases). The V and J ends lost 0 bases and 3 bases respectively, with 12 bases between them. Germline V gene data show CDR1 as SGHTA and CDR2 as FQGNSA. This CDR3 comprises 15 residues. The CDR3 DNA reads TGTGCCAGCAGCTTAGCAGCGGGCTCTGGCTACGAGCAGTACTTC. It translates to CASSLAAGSGYEQYF.

This clonotype was seen a few times. The chain employs TRBV28 and TRBJ2-1; TRBD2 matches at 10 bases. This CDR3 comprises 15 residues. Germline CDR1 is MDHEN and CDR2 is SYDVKM. V lost 6 bases to trimming and J lost 6 bases; unmatched junction nucleotides: 8. Here the CDR3 DNA reads TGTGCCAGCAGCTTGAGCGGGAGGGCCCCCAATGAGCAGTTCTTC. Translation: CASSLSGRAPNEQFF.

V gene TRBV7-2 combines with J gene TRBJ2-1, with D perhaps TRBD2 (5 bases). CDR3 length equals 13 residues. Germline V gene sequence: CDR1 SGHTA, CDR2 FQGNSA. Trimming removed 3 bases from V and 9 bases from J, with 12 bases in between. This chain's CDR3 is CASSFRREGEQFF. Written as DNA, the CDR3 is TGTGCCAGCAGCTTTCGGCGTGAGGGTGAGCAGTTCTTC.

This clonotype was observed a few times. CDR3 amino acids: CATEKSGDETQYF. CDR3 nucleotides: TGTGCCACCGAGAAGAGTGGTGACGAGACCCAGTACTTC. The rearrangement links TRBV10-3 to TRBJ2-5; D is unresolved. V was pared by 10 bases and J by 5 bases, with 17 bases between. The germline V gene has CDR1 ENHRY and CDR2 SYGVKD. The CDR3 is made up of 13 amino acids.

This clonotype was picked up many times. In DNA, the CDR3 is TGTGCCAGTAGTAAAGGACTCACAGATACGCAGTATTTT. Amino acid sequence: CASSKGLTDTQYF. The V gene is TRBV19, the J gene TRBJ2-3; TRBD2 might be the D (5 bases). The germline V gene encodes CDR1 LNHDA and CDR2 SQIVND (reference sequence). V lost 4 bases, J lost 2 bases, and 7 bases lay in between. This CDR3 has 13 residues.

This clonotype was counted many times. V is TRBV29-1 and J is TRBJ2-1; D possibly corresponds to TRBD2 (7 bases). CDR3 length: 15 amino acids. Germline lookup yields CDR1 SQVTM and CDR2 ANQGSEA. V lost 3 bases and J lost 7, with 19 bases in between. CDR3 loop: CSVDSSGGNRNEQFF. The DNA for the CDR3 is TGCAGCGTTGATTCGTCGGGGGGCAATAGGAATGAGCAGTTCTTC.

The V gene is TRBV29-1, the J gene TRBJ2-3, with 10 positions matching TRBD2. The V gene's germline CDR1 is SQVTM and CDR2 ANQGSEA. Unmatched junction bases numbered 4, after V lost 4 bases and J lost 6 bases. This CDR3 is built from 13 residues. CDR3 bases: TGCAGCGTTGGGCTAGCGGGAGTGGATACGCAGTATTTT. Its translation is CSVGLAGVDTQYF.

In its sample, this clonotype was seen a few times. This sequence joins TRBV7-2 and TRBJ2-1; no clear D gene. Germline CDR1 is SGHTA and CDR2 is FQGNSA. V was shortened by 5 bases and J by 7 bases, with 9 bases between the two germline ends. The CDR3 covers 12 residues. The CDR3 loop is CASSPISNEQFF. The CDR3 DNA follows: TGTGCCAGCAGCCCGATATCGAATGAGCAGTTCTTC. The full variable domain, completed using reference TRBV7-2 and TRBJ2-1, is GAGVSQSPSNKVTEKGKDVELRCDPISGHTALYWYRQSLGQGLEFLIYFQGNSAPDKSGLPSDRFSAERTGGSVSTLTIQRTQQEDSAVYLCASSPISNEQFFGPGTRLTVL.

The chain employs TRBV11-2 and TRBJ2-3; no reliable D call. Germline lookup yields CDR1 SGHAT and CDR2 FQNNGV. This CDR3 comprises 16 residues. The V gene lost 2 bases and the J gene lost 3 bases, with 15 bases spanning the gap. The CDR3 DNA is TGTGCCAGCAGCTTAAAAGCTTACCCAGCGACAGATACGCAGTATTTT. This codes for CASSLKAYPATDTQYF.